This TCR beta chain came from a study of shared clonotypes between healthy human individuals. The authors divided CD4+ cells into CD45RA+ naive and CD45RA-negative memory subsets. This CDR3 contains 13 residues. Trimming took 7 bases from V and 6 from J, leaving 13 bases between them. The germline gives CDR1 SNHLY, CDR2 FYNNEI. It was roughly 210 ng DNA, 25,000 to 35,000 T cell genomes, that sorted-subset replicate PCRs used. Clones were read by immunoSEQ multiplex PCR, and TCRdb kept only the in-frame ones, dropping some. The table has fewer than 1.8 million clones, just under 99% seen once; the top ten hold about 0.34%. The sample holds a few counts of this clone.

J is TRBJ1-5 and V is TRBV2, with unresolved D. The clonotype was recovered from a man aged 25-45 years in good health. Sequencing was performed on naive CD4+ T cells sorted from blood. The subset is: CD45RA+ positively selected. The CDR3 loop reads CASTIMSGQPQHF. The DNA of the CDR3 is TGTGCCAGCACCATAATGTCTGGTCAGCCCCAGCATTTT.